Following are 16 T cell receptor beta chains from one sample sequenced in a study of cytomegalovirus exposure and HLA in healthy donors. The PCR contained 60 Vbeta and 13 Jbeta primers. Libraries were prepared by immunoSEQ multiplex PCR; TCRdb keeps only in-frame clonotypes and omits some of them. The top ten hold 1.5% to 2% of the sample, which has under 200,000 clones, around 85% seen once. Sequences were obtained from PBMCs. The receptors come from a human donor in good health.

The V and J genes are TRBV25-1 and TRBJ2-3; D is perhaps TRBD1 (6 bases). Germline V CDR1 and CDR2: MGHDK, SYGVNS. This CDR3 has 13 residues. V was pared by 0 bases and J by 6 bases, with 7 bases between. The CDR3 here is CASSEYDRDTQYF. The CDR3 region has the DNA TGTGCCAGCAGTGAATACGACAGGGATACGCAGTATTTT.

Turning to this clone: Sequence at one end of the junction differs from germline and may be a read error. The chain joins TRBV11-2 to TRBJ1-3, with 8 bases fitting TRBD1. This CDR3 has 15 residues. Germline V gene lookup returns CDR1 SGHAT and CDR2 FQNNGV. This chain's CDR3 is CASSLDRGAGNTIYF. The CDR3 region has the DNA TGTGCCAGCAGCCTAGACAGGGGCGCGGGTAACACCATATATTTT.

The J gene is TRBJ1-3, the V gene TRBV29-1; the match to TRBD1 covers 8 bases. Unmatched junction bases numbered 5, after V lost 3 bases and J lost 4 bases. The CDR3 loop spans 14 amino acids. In germline, CDR1 is SQVTM, CDR2 ANQGSEA. CDR3 DNA: TGCAGCGTTGACTGGACAGGGAAGGGAAACACCATATATTTT. This encodes CSVDWTGKGNTIYF. Full variable domain (outside the CDR3, taken from reference TRBV29-1 and TRBJ1-3): SAVISQKPSRDICQRGTSLTIQCQVDSQVTMMFWYRQQPGQSLTLIATANQGSEATYESGFVIDKFPISRPNLTFSTLTVSNMSPEDSSIYLCSVDWTGKGNTIYFGEGSWLTVV.

The CDR3 DNA reads TGTGCCAGCAGTGAAGTGACACTCTCCTACAATGAGCAGTTCTTC. This gives the protein CASSEVTLSYNEQFF. The rearrangement joins TRBV6-1 to TRBJ2-1; D is uncertain. Germline CDR1 MNHNS, CDR2 SASEGT. The V end lost 1 base, the J end lost 0 bases, and 7 bases lay between the germline ends. The CDR3 is made up of 15 amino acids.

The rearrangement joins TRBV7-2 to TRBJ2-2, with D possibly TRBD1 on 6 matching bases. The germline gives CDR1 SGHTA, CDR2 FQGNSA. Trimming removed 5 bases at V and 1 base at J, with 11 bases between. The CDR3 spans 15 residues. The CDR3 is CASSRRTVNTGELFF. In nucleotides, the CDR3 is TGTGCCAGCAGCCGGAGGACAGTGAACACCGGGGAGCTGTTTTTT.

The chain joins TRBV2 to TRBJ1-5; tentative D call: TRBD1 (5 bases). V was shortened by 2 bases and J by 6 bases, with 14 bases between the two germline ends. The CDR3 loop spans 15 amino acids. Germline V gene sequence: CDR1 SNHLY, CDR2 FYNNEI. The DNA of the CDR3 is TGTGCCAGCAGTGAATCATTAGGGGCCGGTCAGCCCCAGCATTTT. Translating gives CASSESLGAGQPQHF.

The V call is TRBV10-1, the J call TRBJ2-7; 14 bases line up with TRBD2. V gave up 6 bases and J gave up 12 bases; unmatched junction bases: 19. The length of the CDR3 is 17 residues. Germline V lookup: CDR1 WNHNN, CDR2 SYGVQD (reference sequence). The CDR3 protein is CASRKIGLAGGPTSTYF. CDR3 DNA sequence: TGCGCCAGCAGGAAGATTGGACTAGCGGGGGGTCCTACGAGCACGTACTTC.

V gene TRBV27 combines with J gene TRBJ2-4, with TRBD1 matching 10 bases. The CDR3 consists of 16 residues. From germline, CDR1 is MNHEY and CDR2 SMNVEV (reference sequence). J gave up 1 base and V 5 bases, and 5 bases lay outside the gene matches. The CDR3 here is CASSPRQGAAKNIQYF. The CDR3 DNA is TGTGCCAGCAGTCCCCGACAGGGGGCCGCCAAAAACATTCAGTACTTC.

The rearrangement uses TRBV29-1 and TRBJ2-6; D uncertain. CDR1 is SQVTM, CDR2 ANQGSEA, per germline. V lost 8 bases and J 8 bases, leaving 7 bases between the germline ends. The CDR3 loop spans 10 amino acids. The CDR3 is CSHDSNVLTF. The CDR3 DNA reads TGCAGCCACGACTCCAACGTCCTGACTTTC.

In DNA, the CDR3 is TGTGCCAGCAGTGACTCCGGGGGAGAGCAGTACTTC. Protein sequence: CASSDSGGEQYF. The V gene is TRBV2, the J gene TRBJ2-7; maybe TRBD2 (6 bases). Trimming took 3 bases from V and 7 from J, leaving 10 bases between them. This CDR3 is built from 12 residues. Germline CDR1 SNHLY, CDR2 FYNNEI.

J is TRBJ2-3 and V is TRBV11-3; no definite D call. V lost 1 base and J 0 bases, leaving 8 bases between the germline ends. The CDR3 contains 15 residues. Germline CDR1 reads SGHNT; CDR2 reads YENEEA. The CDR3 DNA follows: TGTGCCAGCAGCTTAGGTCTTAGTAGCACAGATACGCAGTATTTT. Its translation is CASSLGLSSTDTQYF.

The chain couples TRBV7-2 to TRBJ1-1, with D possibly matching TRBD1 (5 bases). V lost 7 bases and J 1 base, leaving 10 bases between the germline ends. The CDR3 has 13 residues. The germline V gene encodes CDR1 SGHTA and CDR2 FQGNSA. The CDR3 sequence is CASTLGGNTEAFF. Written as DNA, the CDR3 is TGTGCCAGCACCCTGGGGGGGAACACTGAAGCTTTCTTT. The full variable domain, its missing parts supplied by reference TRBV7-2 and TRBJ1-1, is GAGVSQSPSNKVTEKGKDVELRCDPISGHTALYWYRQSLGQGLEFLIYFQGNSAPDKSGLPSDRFSAERTGGSVSTLTIQRTQQEDSAVYLCASTLGGNTEAFFGQGTRLTVV.

The chain joins TRBV9 to TRBJ2-3; 12 nucleotides match TRBD2. The CDR3 is 17 residues long. With 4 bases clipped from V and 5 bases from J, the junction kept 11 bases outside the gene matches. Germline V gives CDR1 SGDLS, CDR2 YYNGEE. The CDR3 here is CASSPGLAGPYRDTQYF. As DNA, the CDR3 is TGTGCCAGCAGCCCGGGACTAGCGGGTCCCTATAGAGATACGCAGTATTTT. The full variable domain, completed using reference TRBV9 and TRBJ2-3, is DSGVTQTPKHLITATGQRVTLRCSPRSGDLSVYWYQQSLDQGLQFLIQYYNGEERAKGNILERFSAQQFPDLHSELNLSSLELGDSALYFCASSPGLAGPYRDTQYFGPGTRLTVL.

The J gene is TRBJ1-1, the V gene TRBV5-1, with a tentative D call TRBD1 (5 bases). CDR1 is SGHRS and CDR2 is YFSETQ in the germline V gene. Trimming pared 2 bases from V and 1 base from J, leaving 15 bases between. The CDR3 is 16 residues long. The CDR3 loop is CASSLGARTPNTEAFF. CDR3 DNA sequence: TGCGCCAGCAGCTTAGGGGCGAGGACGCCGAACACTGAAGCTTTCTTT.

The chain joins TRBV20-1 to TRBJ1-2; D uncertain. Germline CDR1 is DFQATT and CDR2 is SNEGSKA (reference sequence). Deletions cut 4 bases from V and 7 bases from J, with 10 bases between. The CDR3 runs 11 residues. The CDR3 spells CSAIVVGGYTF. In DNA form, the CDR3 reads TGCAGTGCTATAGTGGTTGGTGGCTACACCTTC.

The genes are TRBV7-9 and TRBJ1-1; 10 nucleotides line up with TRBD1. V shed 1 base, J shed 7 bases, and the junction held 3 bases outside the gene matches. This CDR3 region has 14 residues. CDR1 is SEHNR, CDR2 FQNEAQ, per germline (reference sequence). CDR3 in amino acids: CASSLGDRGREAFF. The CDR3 DNA reads as TGTGCCAGCAGCTTAGGGGACAGGGGTCGTGAAGCTTTCTTT.